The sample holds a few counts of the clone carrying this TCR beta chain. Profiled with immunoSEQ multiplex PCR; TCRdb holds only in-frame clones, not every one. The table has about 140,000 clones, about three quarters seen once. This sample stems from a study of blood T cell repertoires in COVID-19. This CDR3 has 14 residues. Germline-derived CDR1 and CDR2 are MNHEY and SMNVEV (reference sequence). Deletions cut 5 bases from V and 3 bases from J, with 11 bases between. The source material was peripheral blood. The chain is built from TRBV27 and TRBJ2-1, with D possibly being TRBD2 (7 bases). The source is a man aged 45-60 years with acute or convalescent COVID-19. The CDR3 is CASSGRGGYNEQFF. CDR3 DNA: TGTGCCAGCAGTGGGAGGGGGGGCTACAATGAGCAGTTCTTC.